Below, 2 T cell receptor beta chains from the same sample are listed, as sequenced in a study of blood T cell repertoires in COVID-19. Repertoires were generated with immunoSEQ multiplex PCR, while TCRdb's copy carries only in-frame clones and drops some. The sample contains fewer than 400,000 clones, approximately 90% of which appear only once. Input material: PBMCs or T cells enriched from blood (not recorded which). The origin of the receptors is a man younger than 45 who had recovered from COVID-19.

The CDR3 region has the DNA TGTGCCAGCTCACTCGGGACTAGAGGCGACGAGCAGTACTTC. Residues: CASSLGTRGDEQYF. The chain carries TRBV18 and TRBJ2-7; TRBD2 matches at 8 bases. Germline-derived CDR1 and CDR2 are KGHSH and LQKENI. V lost 4 bases and J lost 5; bases outside the gene matches: 7. The CDR3 extends over 14 amino acids.

The chain carries TRBV24-1 and TRBJ1-2; 10 positions agree with TRBD1. Trimming removed 4 bases from V and 6 bases from J; junction bases left unmatched: 10. The length of the CDR3 is 16 residues. Germline CDR1 and CDR2: KGHDR and SFDVKD. The CDR3 DNA follows: TGTGCCACCAGTGAGGCCGGGACAGGGGTATTCGATGGCTACACCTTC. Translation: CATSEAGTGVFDGYTF.